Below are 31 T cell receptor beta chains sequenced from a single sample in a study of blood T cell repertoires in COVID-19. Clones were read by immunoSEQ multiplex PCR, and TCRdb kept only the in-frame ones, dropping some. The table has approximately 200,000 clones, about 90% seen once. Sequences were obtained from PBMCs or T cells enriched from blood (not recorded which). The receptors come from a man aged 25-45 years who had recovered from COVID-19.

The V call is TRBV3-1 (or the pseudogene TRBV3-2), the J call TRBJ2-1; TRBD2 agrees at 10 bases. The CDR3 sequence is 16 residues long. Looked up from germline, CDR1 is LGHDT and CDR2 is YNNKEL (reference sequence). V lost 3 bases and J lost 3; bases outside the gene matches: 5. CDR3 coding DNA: TGTGCCAGCAGCCACCAGCGGGGGGGAATCTACAATGAGCAGTTCTTC. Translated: CASSHQRGGIYNEQFF.

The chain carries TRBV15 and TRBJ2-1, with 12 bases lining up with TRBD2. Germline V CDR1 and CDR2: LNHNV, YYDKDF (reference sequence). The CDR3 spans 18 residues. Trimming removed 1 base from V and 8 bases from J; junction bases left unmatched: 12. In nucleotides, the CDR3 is TGTGCCACCAGCAGAGGGGACCGACTAGCGGGGGTCCGCGATGAGCAGTTCTTC. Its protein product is CATSRGDRLAGVRDEQFF.

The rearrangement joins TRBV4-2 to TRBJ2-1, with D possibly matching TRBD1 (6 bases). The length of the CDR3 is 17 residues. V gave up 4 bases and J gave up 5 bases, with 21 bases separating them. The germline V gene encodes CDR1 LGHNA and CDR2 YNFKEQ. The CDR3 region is CASSRINREGEDNEQFF. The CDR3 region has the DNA TGTGCCAGCAGCCGAATCAACAGGGAAGGAGAGGACAATGAGCAGTTCTTC.

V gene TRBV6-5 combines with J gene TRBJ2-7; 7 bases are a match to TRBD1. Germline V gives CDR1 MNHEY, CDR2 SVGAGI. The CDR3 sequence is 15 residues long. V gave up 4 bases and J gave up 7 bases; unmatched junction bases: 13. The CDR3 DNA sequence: TGTGCCAGCAGTTCCCTCCGGGACAGAGGCCCGGAGCAGTACTTC. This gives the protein CASSSLRDRGPEQYF.

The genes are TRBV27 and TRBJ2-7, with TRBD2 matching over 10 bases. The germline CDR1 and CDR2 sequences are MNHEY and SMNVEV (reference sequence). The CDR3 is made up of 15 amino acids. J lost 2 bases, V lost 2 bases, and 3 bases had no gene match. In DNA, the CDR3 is TGTGCCAGCAGTTTAGGACTAGCGGCCCCCTACGAGCAGTACTTC. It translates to CASSLGLAAPYEQYF.

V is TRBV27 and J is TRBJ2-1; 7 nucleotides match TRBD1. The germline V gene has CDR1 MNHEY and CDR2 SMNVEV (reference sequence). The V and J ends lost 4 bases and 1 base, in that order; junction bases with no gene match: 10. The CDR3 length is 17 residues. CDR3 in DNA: TGTGCCAGCAGTTCCCGCGCGGACAGGCCATCCTACAATGAGCAGTTCTTC. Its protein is CASSSRADRPSYNEQFF.

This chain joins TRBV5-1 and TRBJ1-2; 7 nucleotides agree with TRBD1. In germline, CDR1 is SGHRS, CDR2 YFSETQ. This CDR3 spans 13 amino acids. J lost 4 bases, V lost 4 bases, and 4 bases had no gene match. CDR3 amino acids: CASSQDRTYGYTF. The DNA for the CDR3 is TGCGCCAGCAGCCAGGACAGGACCTATGGCTACACCTTC.

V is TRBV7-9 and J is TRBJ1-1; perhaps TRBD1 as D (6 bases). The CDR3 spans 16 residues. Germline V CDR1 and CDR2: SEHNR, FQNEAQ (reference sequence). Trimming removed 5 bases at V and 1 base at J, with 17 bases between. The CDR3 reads CASSLLQGLRNTEAFF. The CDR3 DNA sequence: TGTGCCAGCAGCCTACTACAGGGCCTCCGGAACACTGAAGCTTTCTTT.

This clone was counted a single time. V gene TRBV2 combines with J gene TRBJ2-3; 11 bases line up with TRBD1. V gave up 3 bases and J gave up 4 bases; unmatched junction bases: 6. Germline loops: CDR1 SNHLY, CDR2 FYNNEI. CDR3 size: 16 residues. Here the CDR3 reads CASSDGTGGDPDTQYF. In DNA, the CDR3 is TGTGCCAGCAGTGACGGGACAGGGGGGGACCCAGATACGCAGTATTTT.

The CDR3 nucleotides are TGTGCCAGCAGTGTAGCGGCATACAATGAGCAGTTCTTC. It codes for CASSVAAYNEQFF. This chain uses TRBV6-1 with TRBJ2-1; D might be TRBD2 (6 bases). CDR1 and CDR2 (germline): MNHNS, SASEGT. Deletions cut 4 bases from V and 4 bases from J, with 8 bases between. CDR3 length: 13 residues.

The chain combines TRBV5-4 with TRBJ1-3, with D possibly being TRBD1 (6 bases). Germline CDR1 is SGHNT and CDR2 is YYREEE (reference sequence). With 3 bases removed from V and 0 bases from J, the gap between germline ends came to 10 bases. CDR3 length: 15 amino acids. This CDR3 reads CASSSGVSSGNTIYF. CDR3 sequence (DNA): TGTGCCAGCAGCTCAGGGGTCAGCTCTGGAAACACCATATATTTT.

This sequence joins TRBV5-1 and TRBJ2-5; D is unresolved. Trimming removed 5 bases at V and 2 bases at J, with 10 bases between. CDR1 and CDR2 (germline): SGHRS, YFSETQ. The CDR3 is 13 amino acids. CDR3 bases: TGCGCCAGCAGTTCTCTACCTCAAGAGACCCAGTACTTC. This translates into CASSSLPQETQYF.

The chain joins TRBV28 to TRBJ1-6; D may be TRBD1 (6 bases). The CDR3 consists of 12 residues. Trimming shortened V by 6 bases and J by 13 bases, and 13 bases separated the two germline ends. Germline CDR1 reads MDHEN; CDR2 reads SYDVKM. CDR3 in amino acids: CASRVGQWPLHF. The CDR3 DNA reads TGTGCCAGCAGGGTTGGACAGTGGCCCCTCCACTTT. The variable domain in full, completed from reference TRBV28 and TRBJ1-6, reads DVKVTQSSRYLVKRTGEKVFLECVQDMDHENMFWYRQDPGLGLRLIYFSYDVKMKEKGDIPEGYSVSREKKERFSLILESASTNQTSMYLCASRVGQWPLHFGNGTRLTVT.

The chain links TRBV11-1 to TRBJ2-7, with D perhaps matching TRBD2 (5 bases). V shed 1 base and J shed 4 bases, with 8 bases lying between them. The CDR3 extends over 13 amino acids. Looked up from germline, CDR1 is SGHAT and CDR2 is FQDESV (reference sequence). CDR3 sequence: CASSLGTSYEQYF. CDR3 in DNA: TGTGCCAGCAGCTTAGGGACTTCTTACGAGCAGTACTTC. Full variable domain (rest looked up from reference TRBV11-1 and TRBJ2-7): EAEVAQSPRYKITEKSQAVAFWCDPISGHATLYWYRQILGQGPELLVQFQDESVVDDSQLPKDRFSAERLKGVDSTLKIQPAELGDSAMYLCASSLGTSYEQYFGPGTRLTVT.

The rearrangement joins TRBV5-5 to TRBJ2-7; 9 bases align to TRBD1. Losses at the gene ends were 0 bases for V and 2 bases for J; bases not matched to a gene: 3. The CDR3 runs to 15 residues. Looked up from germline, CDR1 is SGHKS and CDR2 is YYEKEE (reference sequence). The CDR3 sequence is CASSLEGQGPYEQYF. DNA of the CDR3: TGTGCCAGCAGCTTGGAGGGACAGGGACCCTACGAGCAGTACTTC.

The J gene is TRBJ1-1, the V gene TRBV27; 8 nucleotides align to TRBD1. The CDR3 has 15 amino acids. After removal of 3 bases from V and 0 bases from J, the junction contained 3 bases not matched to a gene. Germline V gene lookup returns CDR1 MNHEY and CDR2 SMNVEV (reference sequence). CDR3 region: CASSFRGPLNTEAFF. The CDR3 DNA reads TGTGCCAGCAGTTTCAGGGGGCCATTGAACACTGAAGCTTTCTTT.

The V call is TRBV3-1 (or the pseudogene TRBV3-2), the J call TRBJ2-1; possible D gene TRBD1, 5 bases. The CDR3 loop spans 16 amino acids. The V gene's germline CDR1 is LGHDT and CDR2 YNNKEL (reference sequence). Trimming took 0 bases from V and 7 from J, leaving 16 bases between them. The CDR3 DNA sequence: TGTGCCAGCAGCCAAGATAGGGGCAGGGCGGAGAATGAGCAGTTCTTC. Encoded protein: CASSQDRGRAENEQFF.

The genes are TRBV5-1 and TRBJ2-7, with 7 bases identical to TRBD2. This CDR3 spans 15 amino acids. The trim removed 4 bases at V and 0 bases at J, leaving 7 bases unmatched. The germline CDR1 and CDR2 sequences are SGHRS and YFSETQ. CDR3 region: CASSIYSGPSYEQYF. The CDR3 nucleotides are TGCGCCAGCAGCATATATAGCGGGCCCTCCTACGAGCAGTACTTC.

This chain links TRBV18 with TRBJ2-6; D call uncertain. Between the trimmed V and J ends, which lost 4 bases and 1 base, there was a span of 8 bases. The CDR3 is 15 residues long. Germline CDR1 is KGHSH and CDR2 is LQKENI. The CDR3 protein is CASSQQSSGANVLTF. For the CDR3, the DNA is TGTGCCAGCTCACAACAAAGTTCTGGGGCCAACGTCCTGACTTTC.

CDR3 sequence reads: CASSQGSSGFYEQYF. In nucleotides, the CDR3 is TGCGCCAGCAGCCAAGGATCTAGCGGCTTCTACGAGCAGTACTTC. The V call is TRBV4-3, the J call TRBJ2-7, with TRBD2 matching 7 bases. The CDR3 contains 15 residues. V lost 1 base to trimming and J lost 3 bases; unmatched junction nucleotides: 6. Germline V gene data show CDR1 as LGHNA and CDR2 as YSLEER.

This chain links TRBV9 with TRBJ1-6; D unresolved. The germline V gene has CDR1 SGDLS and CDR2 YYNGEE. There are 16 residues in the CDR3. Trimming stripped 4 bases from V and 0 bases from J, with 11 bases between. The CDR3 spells CASSPFVSSYNSPLHF. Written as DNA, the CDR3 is TGTGCCAGCAGCCCTTTCGTGAGCTCCTATAATTCACCCCTCCACTTT.

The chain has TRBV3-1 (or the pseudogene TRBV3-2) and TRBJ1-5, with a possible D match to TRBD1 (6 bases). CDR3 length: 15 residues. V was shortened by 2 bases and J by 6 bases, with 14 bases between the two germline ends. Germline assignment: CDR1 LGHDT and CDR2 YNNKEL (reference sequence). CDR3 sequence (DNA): TGTGCCAGCAGCCAAACCCAGGGGCTCGGTCAGCCCCAGCATTTT. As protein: CASSQTQGLGQPQHF.

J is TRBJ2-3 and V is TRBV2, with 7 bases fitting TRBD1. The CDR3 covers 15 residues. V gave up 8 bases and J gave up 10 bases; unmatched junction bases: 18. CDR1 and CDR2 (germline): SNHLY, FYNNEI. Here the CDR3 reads CASPEFYFGQASQYF. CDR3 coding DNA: TGTGCCAGCCCCGAGTTCTATTTTGGACAGGCCTCGCAGTATTTT.

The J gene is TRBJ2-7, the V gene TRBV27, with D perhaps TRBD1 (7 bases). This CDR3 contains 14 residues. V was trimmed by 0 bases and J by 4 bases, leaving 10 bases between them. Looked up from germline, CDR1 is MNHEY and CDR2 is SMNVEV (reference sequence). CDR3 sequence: CASSLSTGRYEQYF. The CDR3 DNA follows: TGTGCCAGCAGTTTATCGACAGGGAGGTACGAGCAGTACTTC.

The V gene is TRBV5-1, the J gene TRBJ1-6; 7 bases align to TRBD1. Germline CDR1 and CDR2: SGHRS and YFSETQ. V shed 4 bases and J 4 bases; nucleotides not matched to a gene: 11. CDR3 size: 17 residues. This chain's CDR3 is CASSPGVGQRYNSPLHF. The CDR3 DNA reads TGCGCCAGCAGCCCGGGGGTGGGACAGCGGTATAATTCACCCCTCCACTTT.

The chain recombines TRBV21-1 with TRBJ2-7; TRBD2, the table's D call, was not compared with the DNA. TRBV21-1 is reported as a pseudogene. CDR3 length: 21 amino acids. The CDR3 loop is CASSKVARKTLAGGNPYEQYF. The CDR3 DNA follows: TGTGCCAGCAGCAAAGTTGCCCGAAAAACTCTAGCGGGGGGTAACCCCTACGAGCAGTACTTC.

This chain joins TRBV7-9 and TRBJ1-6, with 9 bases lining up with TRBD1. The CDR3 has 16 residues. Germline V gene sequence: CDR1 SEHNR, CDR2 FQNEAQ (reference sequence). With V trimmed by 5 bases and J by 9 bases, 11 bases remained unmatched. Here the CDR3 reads CASSLTHGTGTSPLHF. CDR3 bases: TGTGCCAGCAGCCTCACACACGGGACAGGGACTTCACCCCTCCACTTT.

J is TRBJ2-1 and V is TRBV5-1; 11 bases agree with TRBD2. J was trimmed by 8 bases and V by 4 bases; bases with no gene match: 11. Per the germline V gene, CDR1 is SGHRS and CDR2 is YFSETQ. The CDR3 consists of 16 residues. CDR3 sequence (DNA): TGCGCCAGCAGCCTTACTAGCGGGGGCCATAATGATGAGCAGTTCTTC. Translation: CASSLTSGGHNDEQFF.

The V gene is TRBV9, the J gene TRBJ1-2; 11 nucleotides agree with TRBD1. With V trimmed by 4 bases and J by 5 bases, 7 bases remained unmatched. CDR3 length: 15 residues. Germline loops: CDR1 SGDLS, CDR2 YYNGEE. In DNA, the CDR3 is TGTGCCAGCAGCATCGGACAGGGGGCAGGGTATGGCTACACCTTC. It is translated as CASSIGQGAGYGYTF.

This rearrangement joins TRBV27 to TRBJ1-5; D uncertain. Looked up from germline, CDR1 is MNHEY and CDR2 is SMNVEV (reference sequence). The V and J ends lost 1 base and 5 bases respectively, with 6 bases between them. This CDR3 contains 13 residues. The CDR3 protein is CASSLYQDQPQHF. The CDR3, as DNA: TGTGCCAGCAGTTTATACCAGGATCAGCCCCAGCATTTT.

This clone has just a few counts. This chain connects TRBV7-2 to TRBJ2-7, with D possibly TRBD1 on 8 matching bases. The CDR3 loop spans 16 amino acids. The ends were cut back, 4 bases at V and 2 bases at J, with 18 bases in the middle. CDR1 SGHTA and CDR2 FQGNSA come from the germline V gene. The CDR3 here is CASSSGVTGGAYEQYF. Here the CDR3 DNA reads TGTGCCAGCAGCTCGGGAGTCACAGGGGGGGCCTACGAGCAGTACTTC.